Shown below are 27 T cell receptor beta chains from a single sample sequenced in a study of blood T cell repertoires in COVID-19. Only in-frame clones appear in the TCRdb table, and some are missing; sequencing was by immunoSEQ multiplex PCR. Of approximately 85,000 clones in the sample, less than 95% are singletons; the top ten hold 1%. Sequenced: peripheral blood. Source of these receptors: a woman aged 50 to 60 in a cohort sampled during active COVID-19.

This clone appeared a single time. The V and J genes are TRBV5-1 and TRBJ2-5, with D hard to call. The V gene lost 7 bases and the J gene lost 1 base, with 8 bases spanning the gap. Per the germline V gene, CDR1 is SGHRS and CDR2 is YFSETQ. The CDR3 covers 12 residues. CDR3 in DNA: TGCGCCAGCGCCCGGGTCCAAGAGACCCAGTACTTC. Protein sequence: CASARVQETQYF.

The CDR3 nucleotides are TGTGCCAGCAGCTTAGAGGATAGCCTCGAAGAGACCCAGTACTTC. As protein: CASSLEDSLEETQYF. The rearrangement joins TRBV7-6 to TRBJ2-5; D remains ambiguous. Germline CDR1 reads SGHVS; CDR2 reads FNYEAQ. This CDR3 has 15 amino acids. Deletions cut 1 base from V and 3 bases from J, with 12 bases between.

The chain joins TRBV30 to TRBJ2-1; the D gene is possibly TRBD2 (6 bases). The CDR3 is 14 amino acids. Per germline, CDR1 GTSNPN and CDR2 SVGIG (reference sequence). V was cut by 3 bases and J by 3 bases, with 12 bases left in between. The CDR3 nucleotides read TGTGCCTGGAGCCGGGACTGGGGCTACAATGAGCAGTTCTTC. Its protein is CAWSRDWGYNEQFF.

This chain joins TRBV7-3 and TRBJ2-1; the match to TRBD2 covers 11 bases. Trimming at V came to 4 bases and at J to 9 bases, leaving 17 bases not matched to a gene. Germline CDR1 is SGHTA and CDR2 is FQGTGA. The CDR3 extends over 18 amino acids. The CDR3, as DNA: TGTGCCAGCAGCTCTCCTACTAGCGGGAGAGGACACGAGGGTGAGCAGTTCTTC. Its protein product is CASSSPTSGRGHEGEQFF. Looking up the rest from reference TRBV7-3 and TRBJ2-1 gives the full variable domain: GAGVSQTPSNKVTEKGKYVELRCDPISGHTALYWYRQSLGQGPEFLIYFQGTGAADDSGLPNDRFFAVRPEGSVSTLKIQRTERGDSAVYLCASSSPTSGRGHEGEQFFGPGTRLTVL.

The chain uses TRBV10-1 and TRBJ1-5; 9 bases fit TRBD1. This CDR3 is built from 16 residues. V dropped 8 bases and J dropped 1; count of bases not matched to a gene: 9. Looked up from germline, CDR1 is WNHNN and CDR2 is SYGVQD (reference sequence). The CDR3 here is CASSPGGQGSNQPQHF. In DNA form, the CDR3 reads TGCGCCAGCTCCCCGGGCGGACAGGGGAGCAATCAGCCCCAGCATTTT.

The CDR3 reads CASSPLGGAGSDEQYF. As DNA, the CDR3 is TGCGCCAGCAGCCCCCTCGGGGGTGCGGGAAGCGACGAGCAGTACTTC. The J gene is TRBJ2-7, the V gene TRBV4-1, with TRBD2 as a possible D gene (6 bases). The germline V and J ends were trimmed by 4 bases and 5 bases, with 21 bases remaining between them. This CDR3 is 16 amino acids long. Germline CDR1 and CDR2: MGHRA and YSYEKL.

V is TRBV9 and J is TRBJ2-3, with TRBD1 as a possible D gene (5 bases). This CDR3 has 15 residues. V was cut by 2 bases and J by 4 bases, with 14 bases left in between. Germline V CDR1 and CDR2: SGDLS, YYNGEE. CDR3 bases: TGTGCCAGCAGCGTCATCCAGGGTTTCCCAGATACGCAGTATTTT. Residues: CASSVIQGFPDTQYF.

The V and J genes are TRBV6-5 and TRBJ1-5; 8 bases match TRBD1. The V gene's germline CDR1 is MNHEY and CDR2 SVGAGI. J was trimmed by 1 base and V by 5 bases; bases with no gene match: 4. This CDR3 has 15 residues. For the CDR3, the DNA is TGTGCCAGCAGTAAGGACAGGGCCAGCAATCAGCCCCAGCATTTT. Translated, it gives CASSKDRASNQPQHF.

The chain carries TRBV10-1 and TRBJ2-1; 12 bases are shared with TRBD2. The CDR3 sequence is 15 residues long. Germline V gene sequence: CDR1 WNHNN, CDR2 SYGVQD (reference sequence). The junction had 7 bases not matched to a gene; V was cut back by 5 bases and J by 8 bases. The CDR3 nucleotides read TGCGCCAGCAGTCCTCGACTAGCGGGAGAAGATGAGCAGTTCTTC. Encoded protein: CASSPRLAGEDEQFF.

This rearrangement joins TRBV5-1 to TRBJ2-2; D not resolved. The V and J ends lost 4 bases and 2 bases respectively, with 15 bases between them. Germline CDR1 SGHRS, CDR2 YFSETQ. This CDR3 is built from 16 residues. CDR3 sequence: CASSLSDIPNTGELFF. In DNA, the CDR3 is TGCGCCAGCAGCCTCTCAGACATCCCCAACACCGGGGAGCTGTTTTTT.

The chain links TRBV9 to TRBJ1-4; 9 bases fit TRBD1. This CDR3 is built from 15 residues. Trimming at V came to 3 bases and at J to 8 bases, leaving 8 bases not matched to a gene. Germline V gene sequence: CDR1 SGDLS, CDR2 YYNGEE. CDR3 sequence: CASSADRGKDEKLFF. The DNA for the CDR3 is TGTGCCAGCAGCGCCGACAGGGGGAAGGACGAAAAACTGTTTTTT. Variable domain in full (rest from reference TRBV9 and TRBJ1-4): DSGVTQTPKHLITATGQRVTLRCSPRSGDLSVYWYQQSLDQGLQFLIQYYNGEERAKGNILERFSAQQFPDLHSELNLSSLELGDSALYFCASSADRGKDEKLFFGSGTQLSVL.

V usage is TRBV29-1 and J usage is TRBJ1-3; D may be TRBD1 (5 bases). The V and J ends lost 2 bases and 2 bases respectively, with 10 bases between them. Germline-derived CDR1 and CDR2 are SQVTM and ANQGSEA. The CDR3 has 14 amino acids. The CDR3 loop is CSVEQGYTGNTIYF. The CDR3 DNA reads TGCAGCGTTGAACAGGGATATACTGGAAACACCATATATTTT.

V usage is TRBV28 and J usage is TRBJ2-1; 9 bases align to TRBD2. The CDR3 consists of 16 residues. Germline V gene lookup returns CDR1 MDHEN and CDR2 SYDVKM. J lost 10 bases, V lost 4 bases, and 14 bases had no gene match. The CDR3 nucleotides are TGTGCCAGCAGTTCCTTTAGCGGGAGTCCGGAGGGGGAGCAGTTCTTC. Its translation is CASSSFSGSPEGEQFF. Full variable domain (remainder filled in from reference TRBV28 and TRBJ2-1): DVKVTQSSRYLVKRTGEKVFLECVQDMDHENMFWYRQDPGLGLRLIYFSYDVKMKEKGDIPEGYSVSREKKERFSLILESASTNQTSMYLCASSSFSGSPEGEQFFGPGTRLTVL.

The V gene is TRBV7-9, the J gene TRBJ2-3, with 8 positions matching TRBD2. Trimming at V came to 1 base and at J to 10 bases, leaving 4 bases not matched to a gene. Germline CDR1 SEHNR, CDR2 FQNEAQ (reference sequence). The CDR3 is 13 amino acids. The CDR3 loop reads CASSLGELAAQYF. CDR3 nucleotide sequence: TGTGCCAGCAGCTTAGGGGAACTAGCGGCGCAGTATTTT.

This clone has a single count. This chain uses TRBV6-5 with TRBJ2-5; TRBD2 matches 7 bases. CDR1 and CDR2 (germline): MNHEY, SVGAGI. Unmatched junction bases numbered 12, after V lost 7 bases and J lost 4 bases. The CDR3 extends over 15 amino acids. The CDR3 DNA is TGTGCCAGCATATCTAGGGAGGGCCTTAGAGAGACCCAGTACTTC. Protein sequence: CASISREGLRETQYF.

The J gene is TRBJ1-2, the V gene TRBV5-1; unclear D gene. The ends were cut back, 0 bases at V and 13 bases at J, with 19 bases in the middle. This CDR3 is built from 14 residues. CDR1 and CDR2 from the germline V gene are SGHRS and YFSETQ. The CDR3 protein is CASSLDAGTPGGTF. As DNA, the CDR3 is TGCGCCAGCAGCTTGGATGCCGGTACCCCTGGTGGCACCTTC.

This clone was counted a single time. The rearrangement uses TRBV29-1 and TRBJ2-3, with 8 bases matching TRBD2. With 3 bases clipped from V and 1 base from J, the junction kept 9 bases outside the gene matches. The germline CDR1 and CDR2 sequences are SQVTM and ANQGSEA. The CDR3 sequence is 16 residues long. CDR3 loop: CSVEASGRFGTDTQYF. CDR3 in DNA: TGCAGCGTTGAGGCTAGCGGGCGTTTCGGCACAGATACGCAGTATTTT.

CDR3 residues: CASTFQRVYEQYF. CDR3 DNA: TGTGCCAGCACATTCCAGCGGGTATACGAGCAGTACTTC. J is TRBJ2-7 and V is TRBV6-4, with D possibly matching TRBD2 (6 bases). V was cut by 7 bases and J by 4 bases, with 14 bases left in between. This CDR3 comprises 13 residues. The germline V gene has CDR1 MRHNA and CDR2 SNTAGT.

The J gene is TRBJ2-2, the V gene TRBV9; D is uncertain. The CDR3 consists of 12 residues. V gave up 0 bases and J gave up 8 bases, with 5 bases separating them. CDR1 is SGDLS and CDR2 is YYNGEE in the germline V gene. The CDR3 sequence: CASSVVAGELFF. The CDR3 coding sequence is TGTGCCAGCAGCGTAGTTGCGGGGGAGCTGTTTTTT.

This clone was seen only once. V and J are TRBV19 and TRBJ1-5; possible D gene TRBD1, 6 bases. The CDR3 consists of 15 residues. Germline CDR1 and CDR2: LNHDA and SQIVND (reference sequence). V was trimmed by 2 bases and J by 4 bases, leaving 12 bases between them. In DNA form, the CDR3 reads TGTGCCAGTAGTATAATACAGGGAAAGAATCAGCCCCAGCATTTT. This encodes CASSIIQGKNQPQHF.

This sequence joins TRBV10-3 and TRBJ2-7; 8 nucleotides agree with TRBD1. J was trimmed by 2 bases and V by 0 bases; bases with no gene match: 6. Germline CDR1 and CDR2: ENHRY and SYGVKD. This CDR3 spans 16 amino acids. CDR3 sequence reads: CAISESRDRLTYEQYF. The CDR3 DNA is TGTGCCATCAGTGAGTCCCGGGACAGGCTAACCTACGAGCAGTACTTC.

V and J are TRBV5-4 and TRBJ1-6; 10 bases match TRBD1. V trimming: 4 bases; J trimming: 8 bases; junction bases outside the gene matches: 6. This CDR3 comprises 15 residues. Germline CDR1 is SGHNT and CDR2 is YYREEE (reference sequence). The CDR3 DNA follows: TGTGCCAGCAGCCTTCGGACAGGGGGATATTCACCCCTCCACTTT. Protein: CASSLRTGGYSPLHF.

The chain is built from TRBV2 and TRBJ1-5; D may be TRBD1 (6 bases). V was shortened by 6 bases and J by 4 bases, with 16 bases between the two germline ends. The CDR3 is made up of 15 amino acids. Germline CDR1 reads SNHLY; CDR2 reads FYNNEI. The CDR3 coding sequence is TGTGCCAGCAGCGTCTTACAGGGCAATAATCAGCCCCAGCATTTT. Protein: CASSVLQGNNQPQHF.

The CDR3 DNA is TGCAGCGTTGGGGGGACAGGTGACTATGGCTACACCTTC. Protein product: CSVGGTGDYGYTF. This rearrangement joins TRBV29-1 to TRBJ1-2, with 8 bases fitting TRBD1. Germline CDR1 and CDR2: SQVTM and ANQGSEA. With V trimmed by 4 bases and J by 3 bases, 4 bases remained unmatched. This CDR3 is 13 amino acids long.

CDR3 sequence: CASIRTSGTSTDTQYF. In DNA, the CDR3 is TGTGCCAGCATCCGGACTAGCGGGACTAGCACAGATACGCAGTATTTT. The gene calls are TRBV9 and TRBJ2-3; 12 nucleotides line up with TRBD2. This CDR3 comprises 16 residues. Per germline, CDR1 SGDLS and CDR2 YYNGEE. V shed 6 bases, J shed 0 bases, and the junction held 5 bases outside the gene matches.

A few counts support this clone. The V gene is TRBV27, the J gene TRBJ2-2; 7 nucleotides align to TRBD2. With V trimmed by 2 bases and J by 1 base, 7 bases remained unmatched. Germline V lookup: CDR1 MNHEY, CDR2 SMNVEV (reference sequence). The CDR3 runs 17 residues. The CDR3 nucleotides are TGTGCCAGCAGTTTAATTGGCGGGAGAGAGAACACCGGGGAGCTGTTTTTT. Encoded protein: CASSLIGGRENTGELFF.

V is TRBV24-1 and J is TRBJ2-2, with D unclear. Trimming pared 2 bases from V and 1 base from J, leaving 7 bases between. This CDR3 comprises 15 residues. Germline V gene lookup returns CDR1 KGHDR and CDR2 SFDVKD. The CDR3 loop reads CATSDSPGNTGELFF. CDR3 DNA sequence: TGTGCCACCAGTGATTCCCCGGGGAACACCGGGGAGCTGTTTTTT.